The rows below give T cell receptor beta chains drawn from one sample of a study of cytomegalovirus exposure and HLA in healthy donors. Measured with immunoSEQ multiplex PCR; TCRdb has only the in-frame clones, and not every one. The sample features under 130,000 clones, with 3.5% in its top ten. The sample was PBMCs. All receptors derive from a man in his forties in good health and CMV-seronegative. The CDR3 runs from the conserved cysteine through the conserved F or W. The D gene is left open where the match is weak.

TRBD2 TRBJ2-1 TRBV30 TGTGCCTGGAGTGTACGTGGGGGGGTCGGTGAGCAGTTCTTC CAWSVRGGVGEQFF
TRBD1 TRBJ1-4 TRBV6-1 TGTGCCAGCAGCGGGACAGGGGAAAAACTGTTTTTT CASSGTGEKLFF
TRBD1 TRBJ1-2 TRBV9 TGTGCCAGCAGCCCAGGGGGGACGAAAAACTATGGCTACACCTTC CASSPGGTKNYGYTF
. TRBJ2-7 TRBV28 TGTGCCAGCAGTTTAAGCAGGGCCTACGAGCAGTACTTC CASSLSRAYEQYF
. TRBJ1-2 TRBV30 TGTGCCTGGAGTGTATGGAGGGGAGAGAACTATGGCTACACCTTC CAWSVWRGENYGYTF
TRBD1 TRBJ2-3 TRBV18 TGTGCCAGCTCACCAAGGGGACAGGGGGCCCGCACAGATACGCAGTATTTT CASSPRGQGARTDTQYF
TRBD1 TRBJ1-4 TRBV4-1 TGCGCCAGCAGCCAGACAGGGGGGTTTAATGAAAAACTGTTTTTT CASSQTGGFNEKLFF
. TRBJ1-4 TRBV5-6 TGTGCCAGCAGTTCGGGGGATAATGAAAAACTGTTTTTT CASSSGDNEKLFF
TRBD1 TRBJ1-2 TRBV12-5 TGTGCTAGTGGTTTGGAACAGGGGGCTAACTATGGCTACACCTTC CASGLEQGANYGYTF
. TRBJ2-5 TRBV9 TGTGCCAGCAGCACTGCGGGGAGCGGGACCCAGTACTTC CASSTAGSGTQYF
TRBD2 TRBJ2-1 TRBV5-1 TGCGCCAGCAGCACAGGATTTATAGCGGGGGGACAATACAATGAGCAGTTCTTC CASSTGFIAGGQYNEQFF
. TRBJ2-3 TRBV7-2 TGTGCCAGCAGCGCATACAGGAGAACAGATACGCAGTATTTT CASSAYRRTDTQYF
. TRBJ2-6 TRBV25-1 TGTGCCAGCAGTGAAAAGGGGGACGGCTCTGGGGCCAACGTCCTGACTTTC CASSEKGDGSGANVLTF
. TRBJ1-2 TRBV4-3 TGCGCCAGCAGCCCGACGCCGACAGAGATCTATGGCTACACCTTC CASSPTPTEIYGYTF
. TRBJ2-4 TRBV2 TGTGCCAGCAGCATCGGACTAAAAAACATTCAGTACTTC CASSIGLKNIQYF
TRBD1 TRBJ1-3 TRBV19 TGTGCCACCTTGGACAGGGGGCTGTCCGGAAACACCATATATTTT CATLDRGLSGNTIYF
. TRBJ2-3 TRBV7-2 TGTGCCAGCAGCTTATTGGGGGCTATGTCAGATACGCAGTATTTT CASSLLGAMSDTQYF
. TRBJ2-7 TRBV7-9 TGTGCCAGCAGCAGTACAGTTTCCTACGAGCAGTACTTC CASSSTVSYEQYF
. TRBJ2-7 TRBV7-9 TGTGCCAGCAGCCCCATTCTCCTCTCCCGAGCCTACGAGCAGTACTTC CASSPILLSRAYEQYF
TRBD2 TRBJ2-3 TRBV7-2 TGTGCCAGCAGCCCAACGGGGGGAGCAGATACGCAGTATTTT CASSPTGGADTQYF
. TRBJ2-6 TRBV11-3 TGTGCCAGCAGCTTAGATACAGGTCCAGGGTCTGGGGCCAACGTCCTGACTTTC CASSLDTGPGSGANVLTF
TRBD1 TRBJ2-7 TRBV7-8 TGTGCCAGCAGCTCCTATCGGGACAGCCTTTCGGAGCAGTACTTC CASSSYRDSLSEQYF
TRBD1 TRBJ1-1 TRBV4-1 TGCGCCAGCAGCCAAGGATCCACAGGGGACGCTTTCTTT CASSQGSTGDAFF
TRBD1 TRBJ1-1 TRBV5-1 TGCGCCAGCAGCCTCACAGGGGCCGGGACTGAAGCTTTCTTT CASSLTGAGTEAFF
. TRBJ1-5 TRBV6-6 TGTGCCAGCAGTTACGACGGAGAAATTAATCAGCCCCAGCATTTT CASSYDGEINQPQHF
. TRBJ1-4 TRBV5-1 TGCGCCAGCAGTTTCAACACAGGGCATCGAGAAAAACTGTTTTTT CASSFNTGHREKLFF
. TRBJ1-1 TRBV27 TGTGCCAGCAGGTTGGGAGCGGGGGGAAAGACTGAAGCTTTCTTT CASRLGAGGKTEAFF
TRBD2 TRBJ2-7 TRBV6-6 TGTGCCAGCAGCTCCGGACTAGCGGGAGGGTCCTACGAGCAGTACTTC CASSSGLAGGSYEQYF
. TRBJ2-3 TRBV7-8 TGTGCCAGCAGCTTAGTAGCAGATACGCAGTATTTT CASSLVADTQYF
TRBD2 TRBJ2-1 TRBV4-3 TGCGCCAGCAGCCAAGATAGCGGGGTCCTCAATGAGCAGTTCTTC CASSQDSGVLNEQFF
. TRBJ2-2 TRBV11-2 TGTGCCAGTCAAACGGGAGCCGGGGAGCTGTTTTTT CASQTGAGELFF
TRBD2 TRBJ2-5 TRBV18 TGTGCCAGCTCAATGACTAGCGGATACAGTACGGAGACCCAGTACTTC CASSMTSGYSTETQYF
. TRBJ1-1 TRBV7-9 TGTGCCAGCAGCTTTGGAGGGTGGAACACTGAAGCTTTCTTT CASSFGGWNTEAFF
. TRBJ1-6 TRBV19 TGTGCCAGTAGTCAGACAATGAATTCACCCCTCCACTTT CASSQTMNSPLHF
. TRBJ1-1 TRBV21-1 TGTGCCGGTCTGTCGGACAGGCCTCACACTGAAGCTTTCTTT CAGLSDRPHTEAFF
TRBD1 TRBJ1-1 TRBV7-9 TGTGCCAGCAGCTTAGCACAGGGGGCGCTTGATGAAGCTTTCTTT CASSLAQGALDEAFF
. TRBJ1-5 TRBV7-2 TGTGCCAGCAGCCCGACCCGAGGGAATCAGCCCCAGCATTTT CASSPTRGNQPQHF
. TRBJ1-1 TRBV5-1 TGCGCCAGCAGCCCCCGTGAGGGTATGAACACTGAAGCTTTCTTT CASSPREGMNTEAFF
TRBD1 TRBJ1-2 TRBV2 TGTGCCAGCAGTGAAATAGGGGGACAGATAACCTATGGCTACACCTTC CASSEIGGQITYGYTF
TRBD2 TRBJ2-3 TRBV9 TGTGCCAGCAGCTCAGCAGGGGCTAGCGGGAGGATTAGCACAGATACGCAGTATTTT CASSSAGASGRISTDTQYF
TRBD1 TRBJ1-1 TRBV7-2 TGTGCCAGCAGCCCCGGACAGGGGATAGGCGGCACTGAAGCTTTCTTT CASSPGQGIGGTEAFF
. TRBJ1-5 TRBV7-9 TGTGCCAGCAGCCCGGGGACAAGTCGGCCCCAGCATTTT CASSPGTSRPQHF
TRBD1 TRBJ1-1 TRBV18 TGTGCCAGCTCATCGACAGGGCGGAGTTGGGACACTGAAGCTTTCTTT CASSSTGRSWDTEAFF
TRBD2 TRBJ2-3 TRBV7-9 TGTGCCAGCAGCTTAGCGACTAGCGGCACAGATACGCAGTATTTT CASSLATSGTDTQYF
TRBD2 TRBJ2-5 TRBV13 TGTGCCAGCAGCTTCCGGGGCGGGGGAGAGACCCAGTACTTC CASSFRGGGETQYF
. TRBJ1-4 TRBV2 TGTGCCAGCACCAGGGATAATGAAAAACTGTTTTTT CASTRDNEKLFF
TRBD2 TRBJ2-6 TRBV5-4 TGTGCCAGCAGCGGAGGACTAGTCAACTCTGGGGCCAACGTCCTGACTTTC CASSGGLVNSGANVLTF
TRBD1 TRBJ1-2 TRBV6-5 TGTGCCAGCAGTTACTTTACAGGGGACTATGGCTACACCTTC CASSYFTGDYGYTF
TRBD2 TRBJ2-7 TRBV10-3 TGTGCCATCAGTGATACTAGCGGGGGAAACTACGAGCAGTACTTC CAISDTSGGNYEQYF
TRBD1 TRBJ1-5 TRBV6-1 TGTGCCAGCAGTGAACCCGGGACAGGGTTCAGTCAGCCCCAGCATTTT CASSEPGTGFSQPQHF
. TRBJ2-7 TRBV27 TGTGCCAGCAGTCCCCAAGAGGGGGCCTACGAGCAGTACTTC CASSPQEGAYEQYF
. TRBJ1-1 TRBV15 TGTGCCACCAGCAGTCGTAGTGAAGCTTTCTTT CATSSRSEAFF
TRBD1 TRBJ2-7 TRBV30 TGTGCCTTCCTAAGGACAGGGGAGGCCCACGAGCAGTACTTC CAFLRTGEAHEQYF
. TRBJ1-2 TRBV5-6 TGTGCCAGCAGCTTGCGCTCCGGTGGACTTGCCTATGGCTACACCTTC CASSLRSGGLAYGYTF
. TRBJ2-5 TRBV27 TGTGCCAGCAGGGGAGGGGGGACTGAGACCCAGTACTTC CASRGGGTETQYF
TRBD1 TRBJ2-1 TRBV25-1 TGTGCCAGCAGTGATTGGACAGGGAAACACAATGAGCAGTTCTTC CASSDWTGKHNEQFF
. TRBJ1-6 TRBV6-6 TGTGCCAGCAGTTACCGGGACATTAACTCACCCCTCCACTTT CASSYRDINSPLHF
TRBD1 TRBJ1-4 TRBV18 TGTGCCAGCCACGGGACAGATAATGAAAAACTGTTTTTT CASHGTDNEKLFF
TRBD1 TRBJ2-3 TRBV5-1 TGCGCCAGCAGCCCCTGGGACAGTCGTTCCCCCCCTAGCACAGATACGCAGTATTTT CASSPWDSRSPPSTDTQYF